This T cell receptor (beta chain) was recorded in a study of post-analysis software for immune sequencing data. General study results and limits: Samples sharing a preparation batch grouped tightly together when assessed by F measure. Significantly decreased normalized Chao1 diversity was recorded for multiple sclerosis patients relative to controls. Relative to controls, patients had five TRBV segments at higher frequency, with TRBV5-6, TRBV5-1 and TRBV20-1 among these.

Between the trimmed V and J ends, which lost 5 bases and 4 bases, there was a span of 17 bases. The CDR3 has 15 residues. Germline V gene data show CDR1 as SGHAT and CDR2 as FQNNGV. Unique molecular identifiers were present in the TCR beta cDNA libraries. Input of about 0.95 to 11 million T cells yielded around 460,000 cDNA molecules. MiXCR, applied by TCRdb to the PCR reads, yields one record per CDR3 protein. The sample gives 700,000 to 800,000 distinct CDR3 sequences, roughly 30% of which show up once; approximately 0.55% is in the top ten. This clonotype was counted a few times. Its antigen is unknown.

The sequence was collected from a girl aged 5-17 years with multiple sclerosis. The material sequenced was blood. The chain links TRBV11-2 to TRBJ1-2; a possible D gene is TRBD1 (6 bases). CDR3 sequence reads: CASSNGQPRPYGYTF. The CDR3, as DNA: TGTGCCAGCAGCAACGGACAGCCCCGACCCTATGGCTACACCTTC. Full variable domain (outside the CDR3, taken from reference TRBV11-2 and TRBJ1-2): EAGVAQSPRYKIIEKRQSVAFWCNPISGHATLYWYQQILGQGPKLLIQFQNNGVVDDSQLPKDRFSAERLKGVDSTLKIQPAKLEDSAVYLCASSNGQPRPYGYTFGSGTRLTVV.